The sequence of this T cell receptor (beta chain) was determined in a study of T cells after yellow fever vaccination. As for the study in general: It was SMART-Seq v4 Ultra Low Input that prepared the fractions with low cell numbers. Points from the study as a whole: Only a small proportion of the clonotypes turned up in both the CD4 and the CD8 compartments, likely arising from convergent recombination.

TCRdb recomputed calls from the 5' RACE reads with MiXCR, one row per CDR3 protein. This table holds approximately 300,000 distinct CDR3 sequences, roughly 7% found once. This CDR3 has 15 amino acids. Germline V gene lookup returns CDR1 LGHDT and CDR2 YNNKEL (reference sequence). V dropped 2 bases and J dropped 4 bases, with 14 bases sitting between them. With respect to this clonotype: The target antigen is unknown.

This sequence originates from a man younger than 30 who received the YFV17D yellow fever vaccine. The input for sequencing was PBMCs, taken about 41 days after the first yellow fever vaccination. This chain uses TRBV3-1 with TRBJ1-1; D gene unclear. CDR3 bases: TGTGCCAGCAGCCAAAGGCCCGAGGATCTCACTGAAGCTTTCTTT. Amino acids: CASSQRPEDLTEAFF.